A selection of T cell receptor beta chains follows, all from one sample in a study of blood T cell repertoires in COVID-19. Assay used: immunoSEQ multiplex PCR; TCRdb lists only in-frame clones, some missing. The sample lists about 330,000 clones, roughly 87% occurring once. Sequencing used peripheral blood. The receptors were gathered from a man aged 25 to 40 with COVID-19, enrolled during active disease. CDR3s include the opening cysteine and the closing phenylalanine or tryptophan. D genes are given only for firm matches. Clone size is shown for a subset of rows, as once, few, many or a class of expanded clone.

J gene | V gene | D gene | clone size | CDR3 DNA | CDR3 protein
TRBJ2-5 | TRBV7-3 | NA | once | TGTGCCAGCAGCAAGGGGCCCTACACGGAGACCCAGTACTTC | CASSKGPYTETQYF
TRBJ1-3 | TRBV6-6 | NA | NA | TGTGCCACCGCAATGGCGGCTGGAAACACCATATATTTT | CATAMAAGNTIYF
TRBJ2-7 | TRBV5-4 | NA | once | TGTGCCAGCAGCTTGTCAGGGGTCGAGCAGTACTTC | CASSLSGVEQYF
TRBJ1-5 | TRBV7-2 | NA | NA | TGTGCCAGCACCCTCGCAGGGGTAGGTCAGCCCCAGCATTTT | CASTLAGVGQPQHF
TRBJ2-7 | TRBV7-6 | NA | NA | TGTGCCAGCAGCTTAGAGGCCAGAGGCTACGAGCAGTACTTC | CASSLEARGYEQYF
TRBJ2-7 | TRBV19 | NA | NA | TGTGCCAGTAGTATCCGGCTGGGGCAGGGATCCTACGAGCAGTACTTC | CASSIRLGQGSYEQYF
TRBJ1-1 | TRBV19 | TRBD1 | NA | TGTGCCAGTAGAGAGGGCTCAGGGGGCCGGAACACTGAAGCTTTCTTT | CASREGSGGRNTEAFF
TRBJ2-7 | TRBV3-1/TRBV3-2 | TRBD2 | NA | TGTGCCAGCAGCCATACCCTTACGGGGGGCGAGCAGTACTTC | CASSHTLTGGEQYF
TRBJ1-2 | TRBV19 | TRBD1 | NA | TGTGCCAGTAGGGAGGACAGGAAGGGCTACACCTTC | CASREDRKGYTF
TRBJ1-1 | TRBV15 | NA | NA | TGTGCCACCGGAGGAATGGTCAACACTGAAGCTTTCTTT | CATGGMVNTEAFF
TRBJ1-2 | TRBV18 | NA | once | TGTGCCAGCTCACCTCAATCGGGGGATAGCTATGGCTACACCTTC | CASSPQSGDSYGYTF
TRBJ2-7 | TRBV27 | TRBD2 | NA | TGTGCCAGCAGTTCCGTGTCCCTTACTAGCGGGAGGGCCTACGAGCAGTACTTC | CASSSVSLTSGRAYEQYF
TRBJ2-1 | TRBV18 | TRBD2 | NA | TGTGCCAGCTCACCGACTCCCCCAACAAGGACTAGCGGGTACAATGAGCAGTTCTTC | CASSPTPPTRTSGYNEQFF
TRBJ2-1 | TRBV27 | NA | NA | TGTGCCAGCAGGAGAGGTGAGGTTCAGAATGAGCAGTTCTTC | CASRRGEVQNEQFF
TRBJ1-2 | TRBV5-6 | NA | few | TGTGCCAGCAGCCCCGACCAGGGTAGTGCTCGAGGCTACACCTTC | CASSPDQGSARGYTF
TRBJ1-4 | TRBV4-3 | NA | NA | TGCGCCAGCAGCCAAGATGAACAGGTTGAAAAACTGTTTTTT | CASSQDEQVEKLFF
TRBJ2-1 | TRBV6-6 | TRBD2 | NA | TGTGCCAGCAGTTACGGCGGAGCGGGAGGTTACAATGAGCAGTTCTTC | CASSYGGAGGYNEQFF
TRBJ2-1 | TRBV9 | TRBD2 | NA | TGTGCCAGCAGTCTAGCGGGACCCCCTTTGGATGAGCAGTTCTTC | CASSLAGPPLDEQFF
TRBJ2-7 | TRBV15 | TRBD1 | NA | TGTGCCACCCGGCCCTCCAAACAGGGGGACGAGCAGTACTTC | CATRPSKQGDEQYF
TRBJ2-5 | TRBV29-1 | NA | NA | TGCAGCGCCCGCCGTAGTCAAGAGACCCAGTACTTC | CSARRSQETQYF
TRBJ1-3 | TRBV9 | TRBD1 | NA | TGTGCCAGCAGCTCTGGGACAGCAGGAAACACCATATATTTT | CASSSGTAGNTIYF
TRBJ1-5 | TRBV4-3 | NA | NA | TGCGCCAGCCGTGAGGCACACTATAGCAATCAGCCCCAGCATTTT | CASREAHYSNQPQHF
TRBJ1-4 | TRBV19 | TRBD1 | NA | TGTGCCAGTAGTATGCGACAGGGTGATGAAAAACTGTTTTTT | CASSMRQGDEKLFF
TRBJ2-7 | TRBV6-5 | TRBD1 | NA | TGTGCCAGCAGTTACTCGACAGGGGAGGCTTGGTACGAGCAGTACTTC | CASSYSTGEAWYEQYF
TRBJ1-1 | TRBV5-1 | TRBD1 | NA | TGCGCCAGCAGCCAGGACAGGGGCGGTGGGAACACTGAAGCTTTCTTT | CASSQDRGGGNTEAFF
TRBJ2-7 | TRBV5-1 | TRBD1 | NA | TGCGCCAGCAGCTTAGGACAGGGAGGCGAGCAGTACTTC | CASSLGQGGEQYF
TRBJ2-3 | TRBV7-3 | TRBD2 | NA | TGTGCCAGCAGCGCGAGACTAGCGGGGGGGCGAGATACGCAGTATTTT | CASSARLAGGRDTQYF
TRBJ2-7 | TRBV6-5 | NA | NA | TGTGCCAGCAGTTACTCGGCAGAATTCTACGAGCAGTACTTC | CASSYSAEFYEQYF
TRBJ2-7 | TRBV7-9 | TRBD1 | NA | TGTGCCAGCAGTAACTTAAAACAGGGGGCCTACGAGCAGTACTTC | CASSNLKQGAYEQYF
TRBJ2-7 | TRBV9 | NA | NA | TGTGCCAGCAGCGTAGGAGCGGATCTCTCCTACGAGCAGTACTTC | CASSVGADLSYEQYF
TRBJ1-5 | TRBV12-5 | NA | NA | TGTGCTAGTGGTTTGCCCCGTTATAGCAATCAGCCCCAGCATTTT | CASGLPRYSNQPQHF
TRBJ2-1 | TRBV19 | NA | NA | TGTGCCAGTAGGAGGGATGGGGTTAATGAGCAGTTCTTC | CASRRDGVNEQFF
TRBJ1-2 | TRBV6-5 | NA | NA | TGTGCCAGCAGTTACGTGGCAGGGGTTGGCTACACCTTC | CASSYVAGVGYTF
TRBJ2-5 | TRBV6-6 | NA | NA | TGTGCCAGCAGTTACGGATCCGGCACTAGCCAAGAGACCCAGTACTTC | CASSYGSGTSQETQYF
TRBJ2-7 | TRBV6-1 | NA | NA | TGTGCCAGCAGTGAAGATTTGTACTCACAGACCCCCTACGAGCAGTACTTC | CASSEDLYSQTPYEQYF
TRBJ2-3 | TRBV7-6 | TRBD2 | NA | TGTGCCAGCAGCTTAAACGGGGGGGCGTGGGATACGCAGTATTTT | CASSLNGGAWDTQYF
TRBJ2-3 | TRBV9 | NA | few | TGTGCCAGCAGCGTAGCTACCCGCACAGATACGCAGTATTTT | CASSVATRTDTQYF
TRBJ2-5 | TRBV6-2/TRBV6-3 | TRBD2 | NA | TGTGCCAGCAGCCCTGGACTAGCGGGAGTTTCCGAGACCCAGTACTTC | CASSPGLAGVSETQYF